The source of this T cell receptor beta chain is a study of a mutant IDH1 vaccine in newly diagnosed glioma. For the study at large: Radiotherapy alone preceded vaccination by 4-6 weeks; alternatively, vaccination started with temozolomide cycles. Patients had received radiotherapy, temozolomide, or both previously, most receiving both. Findings of the study overall: With respect to changes in top peripheral T cell clonotypes, pseudoprogression seemed unrelated.

The CDR3 consists of 10 residues. Germline CDR1 and CDR2: MNHGY and SAAAGT. V gave up 7 bases and J gave up 12 bases, with 7 bases separating them. To note about this clone: Its specificity is unknown.

The time point here: week 35, safety follow-up. Topical imiquimod accompanied each vaccine dose, which consisted of 300 ug of mutant IDH1 20-mer peptide. Libraries were prepared by immunoSEQ multiplex PCR; TCRdb keeps only in-frame clonotypes and omits some of them. This repertoire shows fewer than 55,000 clones, about 86% found once; its top ten account for 4.7%. Here the sequenced sample was PBMCs, taken from a glioma patient whose treatment included an IDH1 peptide vaccine. The receptor comes from a middle-aged woman with glioma. Some clones in this sample may be carry-over from other donors' samples. J is TRBJ1-6 and V is TRBV6-8; D call uncertain. CDR3 in DNA: TGTGCCAGCACAAGGTTACCCCTCCACTTT. Translation: CASTRLPLHF.